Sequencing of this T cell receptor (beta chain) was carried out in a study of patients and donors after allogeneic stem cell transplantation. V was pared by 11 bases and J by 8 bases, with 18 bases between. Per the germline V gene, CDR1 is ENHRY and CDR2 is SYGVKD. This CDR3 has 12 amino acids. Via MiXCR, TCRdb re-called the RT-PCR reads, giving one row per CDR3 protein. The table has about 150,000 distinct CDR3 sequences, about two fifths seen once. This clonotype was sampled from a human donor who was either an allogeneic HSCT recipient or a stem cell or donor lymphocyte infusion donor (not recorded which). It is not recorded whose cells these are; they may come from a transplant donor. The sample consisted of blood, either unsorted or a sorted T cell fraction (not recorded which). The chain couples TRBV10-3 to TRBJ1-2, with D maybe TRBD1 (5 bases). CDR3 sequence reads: CASLGDEEGYTF. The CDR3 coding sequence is TGTGCCTCCCTGGGGGACGAGGAGGGCTACACCTTC.